This TCR beta chain comes out of a study of patients and donors after allogeneic stem cell transplantation. CDR3 length equals 12 residues. The V and J ends lost 6 bases and 2 bases respectively, with 5 bases between them. TCRdb re-called the RT-PCR reads through MiXCR, storing one row per CDR3 protein. The data contain 400,000 to 450,000 distinct CDR3 sequences, roughly 17% of them singletons. This clonotype was recorded a few times. The source material was blood, either unsorted or a sorted T cell fraction (not recorded which). The receptor comes from a human donor who was either an allogeneic HSCT recipient or a stem cell or donor lymphocyte infusion donor (not recorded which). It is not recorded whose cells these are; they may come from a transplant donor. The chain links TRBV12-3 or TRBV12-4 to TRBJ2-4, with D hard to call. The CDR3 protein is CASSQSKNIQYF. CDR3 nucleotides: TGTGCCAGCAGCCAATCCAAAAACATTCAGTACTTC.